This TCR beta chain was recorded in a study of blood T cells in healthy people across ages. Germline V gene lookup returns CDR1 SEHNR and CDR2 FQNEAQ (reference sequence). There are 14 residues in the CDR3. V lost 5 bases, J lost 5 bases, and 12 bases lay in between. A second 7 to 11 cycle PCR used barcoded and J-beta primers. One entry per CDR3 protein, called by TCRdb with MiXCR from the 5' RACE reads. The sample gives about 1.8 million distinct CDR3 sequences, 40% to 55% of which show up once; 2.1% is in the top ten. The rearrangement links TRBV7-9 to TRBJ1-4; D is unresolved. Sequences were obtained from blood. The clonotype originates from a woman aged 40 to 50 in good health. CDR3: CASSMTSPNEKLFF. CDR3 DNA sequence: TGTGCCAGCAGCATGACAAGCCCGAATGAAAAACTGTTTTTT.